This T cell receptor beta chain was captured in a study of cytomegalovirus exposure and HLA in healthy donors. Concerning this clone itself: Its antigen is as yet unknown.

Primers included in the PCR were 60 Vbeta and 13 Jbeta primers. Clones were sequenced by immunoSEQ multiplex PCR, and TCRdb holds only the in-frame ones, with some missing. Counted here are 80,000 to 100,000 clones, about 77% occurring once; the ten biggest clones make up over 3%. The germline V and J ends were trimmed by 1 base and 1 base, with 19 bases remaining between them. Germline V gene lookup returns CDR1 SGHTA and CDR2 FQGNSA. This CDR3 contains 18 residues. Study-level results: Differences between HLA loci emerged in a later analysis of TCR association rates, with DRB1 most and HLA-C fewest.

The sequence came from a man aged 35 to 55 in good health and CMV-seronegative. Sample: PBMCs. The rearrangement links TRBV7-2 to TRBJ2-5; D call uncertain. As DNA, the CDR3 is TGTGCCAGCAGCTTAGGAACGTGGCGGCAAACACTCCAAGAGACCCAGTACTTC. Its protein is CASSLGTWRQTLQETQYF.